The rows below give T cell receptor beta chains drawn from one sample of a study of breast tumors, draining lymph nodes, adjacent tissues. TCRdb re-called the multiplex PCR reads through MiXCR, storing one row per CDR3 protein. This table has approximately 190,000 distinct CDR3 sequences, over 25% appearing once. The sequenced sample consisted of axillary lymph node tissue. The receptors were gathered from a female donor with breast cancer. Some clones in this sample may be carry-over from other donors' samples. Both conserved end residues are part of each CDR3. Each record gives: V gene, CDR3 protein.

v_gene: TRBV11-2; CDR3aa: CASSLIVAGGAYNEQFF
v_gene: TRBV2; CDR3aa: CASGKGQGARTEAFF
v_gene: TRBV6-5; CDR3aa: CASSTTFPGTGSQPQHF
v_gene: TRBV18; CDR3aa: CASSPRDPERAQYF
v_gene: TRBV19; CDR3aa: CASSPGSVTNYGYTF
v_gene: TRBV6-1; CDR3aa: CASLDRGPDTQYF
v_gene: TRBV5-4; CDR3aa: CASSMQGLNTEAFF
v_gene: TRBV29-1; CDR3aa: CSGGEGPQQYF
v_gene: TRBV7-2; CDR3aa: CASSPTSGATDTQYF
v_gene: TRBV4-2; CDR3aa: CASSQEARGVNEQFF
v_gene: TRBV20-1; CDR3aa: CSATDRGPYGYTF
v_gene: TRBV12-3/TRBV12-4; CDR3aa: CASSSTRDLWVYTGELFF
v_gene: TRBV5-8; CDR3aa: CASSLGVTGTDTQYF
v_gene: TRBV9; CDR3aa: CASSLDRSTGELFF
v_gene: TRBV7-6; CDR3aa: CASSLENTEAFF
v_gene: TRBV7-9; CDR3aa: CASSWDPKQFF
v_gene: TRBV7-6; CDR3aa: CASSLTGDEQYF
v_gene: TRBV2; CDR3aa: CASCRTGGTEAFF
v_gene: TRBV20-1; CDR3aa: CSARDKVAGNTEAFF
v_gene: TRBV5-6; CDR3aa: CASGEAADTQYF
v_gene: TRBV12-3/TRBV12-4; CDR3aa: CASSLRPTQRDF
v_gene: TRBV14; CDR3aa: CASSVWTGYTGATVLTF
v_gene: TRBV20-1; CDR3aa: CSGARGPNQPQHF
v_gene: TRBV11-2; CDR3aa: CASSPLGLAGGPCF
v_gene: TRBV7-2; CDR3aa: CASSPGPVSPTGANVLTF
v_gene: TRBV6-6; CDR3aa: CASSHSGGGPYEQYF
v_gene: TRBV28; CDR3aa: CASSLLQTNSPLHF
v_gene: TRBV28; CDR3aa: CASSLLSGSSRYEQYF
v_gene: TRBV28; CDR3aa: CASSNLPSERDEQYF
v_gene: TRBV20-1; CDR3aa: CSAPRDSGYEQYF
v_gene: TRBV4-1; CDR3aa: CASSLYRDNTGELFF
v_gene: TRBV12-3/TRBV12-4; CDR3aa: CASSSPGLAGVNEQFF
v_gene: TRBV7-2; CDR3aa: CASSSGTSRSLHEQYF
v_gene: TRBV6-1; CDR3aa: CASSEGYGGPNYGYTF
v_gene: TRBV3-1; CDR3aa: CASSQDLGSGTGGTEAFF
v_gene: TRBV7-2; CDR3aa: CASSLDNQETQYF
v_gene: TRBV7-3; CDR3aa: CASSSYTGELFF